Presented here are 20 T cell receptor beta chains from one specimen sequenced in a study of T-cell memory formation after mild COVID-19. TCRdb re-analysed the 5' RACE reads in MiXCR, keeping a single row per CDR3 protein. The data hold 50,000 or so distinct CDR3 sequences, with 9.3% observed a single time. Sequenced material: PBMCs or a T cell subset sorted from them (not recorded which). These receptors all come from an adult woman who had mild COVID-19 (a few samples of this study predate the infection). Cell type and time point are not known.

The chain is built from TRBV6-6 and TRBJ1-1; D is unclear. V lost 7 bases to trimming and J lost 3 bases, with 18 bases between them. CDR1 is MNHNY and CDR2 is SVGAGI in the germline V gene (reference sequence). CDR3 length equals 15 residues. The chain's CDR3 is CASTYSLSRDTEAFF. CDR3 DNA sequence: TGTGCCAGCACCTATTCATTATCCCGGGACACTGAAGCTTTCTTT.

This clonotype is medium-sized in the sample. This rearrangement joins TRBV5-6 to TRBJ2-7; TRBD2 matches at 12 bases. Germline lookup yields CDR1 SGHDT and CDR2 YYEEEE. V shed 4 bases and J 3 bases; nucleotides not matched to a gene: 8. This CDR3 region has 16 residues. Here the CDR3 DNA reads TGTGCCAGCAGCGGGGGACTAGCGGGTCGCTTCTACGAGCAGTACTTC. This gives the protein CASSGGLAGRFYEQYF.

This clonotype was observed at least ten times. The V call is TRBV7-6, the J call TRBJ2-1; no clear D. Trimming shortened V by 1 base and J by 8 bases, and 12 bases separated the two germline ends. The germline V gene encodes CDR1 SGHVS and CDR2 FNYEAQ. The CDR3 loop spans 14 amino acids. The DNA for the CDR3 is TGTGCCAGCAGCTTAGGCAGGTGGTCGGATGAGCAGTTCTTC. Its translation: CASSLGRWSDEQFF.

This clonotype occurred a few times. This rearrangement joins TRBV20-1 to TRBJ1-2; TRBD1 is a possible D gene (5 bases). V lost 1 base and J lost 4, with 16 bases in between. Germline V gives CDR1 DFQATT, CDR2 SNEGSKA (reference sequence). The CDR3 is 15 residues long. CDR3 sequence (DNA): TGCAGTGCTAGAGCCACGCAGGGTGCAAGCTATGGCTACACCTTC. It encodes CSARATQGASYGYTF.

This clonotype was counted only a few times. This chain links TRBV5-1 with TRBJ2-7; weak D call: TRBD1 (5 bases). Per germline, CDR1 SGHRS and CDR2 YFSETQ. CDR3 size: 14 residues. V dropped 5 bases and J dropped 3 bases, with 15 bases sitting between them. The CDR3 DNA sequence: TGCGCCAGCAGGATTGGGCAGGGCAACTACGAGCAGTACTTC. It is translated as CASRIGQGNYEQYF.

This clonotype appeared many times. J is TRBJ2-7 and V is TRBV20-1; TRBD1 or TRBD2 may be the D gene (5 bases each). The CDR3 loop spans 12 amino acids. The V end lost 6 bases, the J end lost 6 bases, and 15 bases lay between the germline ends. Germline V gene lookup returns CDR1 DFQATT and CDR2 SNEGSKA (reference sequence). CDR3 protein: CSADVRGIEQYF. In nucleotides, the CDR3 is TGCAGTGCGGACGTGAGGGGCATCGAGCAGTACTTC.

This clonotype was seen a handful of times. This chain joins TRBV15 and TRBJ1-2, with D possibly TRBD1 on 6 matching bases. Trimming took off 2 bases at V and 5 bases at J, with 15 bases between the two ends. CDR1 and CDR2 from the germline V gene are LNHNV and YYDKDF (reference sequence). CDR3 length: 15 residues. Here the CDR3 reads CATSRNRVWEYGYTF. The CDR3, as DNA: TGTGCCACCAGCAGAAACAGGGTTTGGGAATATGGCTACACCTTC.

This clonotype was seen repeatedly, ten times or more. The chain links TRBV30 to TRBJ2-7, with D tentatively TRBD2 (5 bases). V lost 0 bases and J 1 base, leaving 7 bases between the germline ends. There are 13 residues in the CDR3. Germline V gene sequence: CDR1 GTSNPN, CDR2 SVGIG (reference sequence). In DNA, the CDR3 is TGTGCCTGGAGTGTGGGGAGATCCTACGAGCAGTACTTC. It codes for CAWSVGRSYEQYF.

Many counts were recorded for this clonotype. The V gene is TRBV7-8, the J gene TRBJ2-2, with TRBD2 matching 15 bases. Germline trimming cut 5 bases from V and 6 bases from J; bases unmatched to any gene: 4. The CDR3 contains 16 residues. Germline values: CDR1 SGHVS, CDR2 FQNEAQ. The chain's CDR3 is CASSLGLAGGPGELFF. CDR3 coding DNA: TGTGCCAGCAGCCTCGGACTAGCGGGAGGGCCCGGGGAGCTGTTTTTT.

A few counts support this clonotype. V is TRBV20-1 and J is TRBJ2-7; TRBD2 matches at 14 bases. V was clipped by 6 bases and J by 2 bases; unmatched bases: 9. The length of the CDR3 is 16 residues. Per the germline V gene, CDR1 is DFQATT and CDR2 is SNEGSKA (reference sequence). The CDR3 spells CSAGTSGSPRPYEQYF. CDR3 DNA: TGCAGTGCAGGGACTAGCGGGAGCCCCCGTCCCTACGAGCAGTACTTC.

This clonotype was seen at least ten times. The chain couples TRBV9 to TRBJ2-2; TRBD1 or TRBD2 may be the D gene (6 bases each). Trimming stripped 0 bases from V and 5 bases from J, with 14 bases between. The CDR3 sequence is 16 residues long. Germline CDR1 and CDR2: SGDLS and YYNGEE. CDR3 sequence (DNA): TGTGCCAGCAGCGTAGCGGTGAGGGGGGCAACCGGGGAGCTGTTTTTT. Encoded protein: CASSVAVRGATGELFF. Together with reference TRBV9 and TRBJ2-2, the CDR3 gives the full variable domain: DSGVTQTPKHLITATGQRVTLRCSPRSGDLSVYWYQQSLDQGLQFLIQYYNGEERAKGNILERFSAQQFPDLHSELNLSSLELGDSALYFCASSVAVRGATGELFFGEGSRLTVL.

This clonotype was seen at least ten times. The chain carries TRBV7-3 and TRBJ2-1; 8 bases agree with TRBD2. The CDR3 runs 17 residues. Germline V gene sequence: CDR1 SGHTA, CDR2 FQGTGA. Trimming took 3 bases from V and 9 from J; bases not matched to a gene: 16. CDR3 sequence reads: CASSFTGGSTGKGEQFF. CDR3 sequence (DNA): TGTGCCAGCAGCTTTACGGGGGGGTCTACGGGTAAGGGTGAGCAGTTCTTC.

This chain uses TRBV24-1 with TRBJ1-2; TRBD1 is a possible D gene (6 bases). Germline V gene sequence: CDR1 KGHDR, CDR2 SFDVKD. The V end lost 6 bases, the J end lost 3 bases, and 10 bases lay between the germline ends. This CDR3 is 13 amino acids long. The CDR3 is CATSHRDYYGYTF. CDR3 in DNA: TGTGCCACCAGTCACAGGGATTACTATGGCTACACCTTC.

This chain links TRBV20-1 with TRBJ2-7; possibly TRBD1 for D (6 bases). The CDR3 length is 15 residues. V lost 0 bases and J lost 7, with 19 bases in between. Germline V gives CDR1 DFQATT, CDR2 SNEGSKA (reference sequence). This CDR3 is CSARDWTDPTSEQYF. DNA of the CDR3: TGCAGTGCTAGAGATTGGACAGACCCTACGAGTGAGCAGTACTTC.

The CDR3 here is CASSVAGGLHYEQYF. The DNA for the CDR3 is TGTGCCAGCAGCGTAGCGGGTGGCCTCCACTACGAGCAGTACTTC. The chain uses TRBV9 and TRBJ2-7; D is unclear. V lost 0 bases and J 3 bases, leaving 13 bases between the germline ends. Germline CDR1 SGDLS, CDR2 YYNGEE. CDR3 length equals 15 residues.

This clonotype is medium-sized within its sample. The rearrangement uses TRBV7-9 and TRBJ2-7; 8 bases are shared with TRBD1. The V and J ends lost 5 bases and 3 bases, in that order; junction bases with no gene match: 6. This CDR3 has 14 amino acids. Germline values: CDR1 SEHNR, CDR2 FQNEAQ (reference sequence). Written as DNA, the CDR3 is TGTGCCAGCAGCCACCGGGACAGGAACTACGAGCAGTACTTC. This encodes CASSHRDRNYEQYF.

This clonotype was counted a few times. J is TRBJ2-1 and V is TRBV6-2 or TRBV6-3; 8 bases are shared with TRBD2. This CDR3 contains 15 residues. Looked up from germline, CDR1 is MNHEY and CDR2 is SVGEGT. J gave up 5 bases and V 6 bases, and 9 bases lay outside the gene matches. CDR3 loop: CASSPQSGRNNEQFF. The CDR3 DNA reads as TGTGCCAGCAGCCCCCAGAGCGGGAGAAACAATGAGCAGTTCTTC.

The chain employs TRBV12-3 or TRBV12-4 and TRBJ2-1, with D perhaps given as TRBD1 or TRBD2 (5 bases each). The CDR3 covers 15 residues. V gave up 5 bases and J gave up 7 bases, with 18 bases separating them. CDR3 loop: CASSPRGGLGNEQFF. The CDR3 DNA reads as TGTGCCAGCAGTCCCCGGGGCGGGTTGGGGAATGAGCAGTTCTTC.

The chain uses TRBV25-1 and TRBJ2-2, with 8 nucleotides matching TRBD1. V shed 4 bases, J shed 6 bases, and the junction held 16 bases outside the gene matches. The CDR3 totals 18 residues. The germline V gene has CDR1 MGHDK and CDR2 SYGVNS. CDR3 loop: CASSVTSGSGGPPGELFF. The CDR3 region has the DNA TGTGCCAGCAGTGTAACTTCCGGGTCAGGGGGCCCCCCCGGGGAGCTGTTTTTT.

This clonotype occurred a few times. The genes are TRBV4-2 and TRBJ2-2; the D gene could be TRBD1 or TRBD2 (7 bases each). V was trimmed by 4 bases and J by 3 bases, leaving 12 bases between them. The germline CDR1 and CDR2 sequences are LGHNA and YNFKEQ. The CDR3 contains 15 residues. The CDR3 is CASSPRGGDTGELFF. For the CDR3, the DNA is TGTGCCAGCAGCCCCAGGGGGGGGGACACCGGGGAGCTGTTTTTT.